The sequence of this T cell receptor (beta chain) was determined in a study of T cells after yellow fever vaccination. Regarding the study as a whole: Though weaker, the secondary response peaked faster, on day 5 versus 15. Any FACS-sorted repertoire could hold abundant clonotypes that contaminate it from the bulk population. Researchers noted that a small share of clonotypes showed up in both CD4 and CD8 compartments.

In the case of this clonotype: Its antigen remains unknown.

5'RACE template switching generated TCR cDNA, adding a universal primer site and UMIs. MiXCR, applied by TCRdb to the 5' RACE reads, yields one record per CDR3 protein. The table has approximately 330,000 distinct CDR3 sequences, 4.1% seen once. The CDR3 sequence is 18 residues long. Germline assignment: CDR1 LNHNV and CDR2 YYDKDF (reference sequence). Trimming removed 1 base at V and 0 bases at J, with 16 bases between. The starting material was PBMCs, obtained 5 days after the yellow fever booster vaccination. This TCR was sampled from a man between 18 and 35 years old who received the YFV17D yellow fever vaccine. V and J are TRBV15 and TRBJ1-3; no clear D. CDR3 coding DNA: TGTGCCACCAGCAGAGGTACGGGATCCTCGACCTCTGGAAACACCATATATTTT. Translation gives CATSRGTGSSTSGNTIYF.